The T cell receptor beta chain described here comes from a study of T cell changes during pregnancy in multiple sclerosis. CDR1 is KGHSH and CDR2 is LQKENI in the germline V gene. The CDR3 length is 16 residues. Trimming cost V 3 bases and J 0 bases, with 12 bases left between them. Here immunoSEQ multiplex PCR was the method, and the copy in TCRdb shows in-frame clones only, minus some. The sample shows around 77,000 clones, 75% to 95% of them seen only once. V usage is TRBV18 and J usage is TRBJ1-3; a possible D gene is TRBD1 (6 bases). The clonotype was recovered from a female donor in good health, enrolled as a control in a pregnancy study. The material was peripheral blood, obtained in the third trimester of pregnancy. CDR3 amino acids: CASSPGTLDSGNTIYF. CDR3 DNA: TGTGCCAGCTCACCCGGGACACTCGACTCTGGAAACACCATATATTTT.